The present TCR beta chain was sequenced within a study of quantifying T cell responses using KT2 cells. Across the whole study: cDNA was made from DNase-treated RNA using alpha and beta constant primers.

The length of the CDR3 is 12 residues. With 7 bases removed from V and 1 base from J, the gap between germline ends came to 10 bases. Germline CDR1 SQVTM, CDR2 ANQGSEA. This clonotype was found a few times. The cDNA 3' end received a ligated oligonucleotide with a UMI. First-round PCR used roughly 4 cycles and beta primers RC1.1 and RC1.2 covering TRBC1 and TRBC2. A single record per CDR3 protein comes from TCRdb applying MiXCR to the UMI-ligation and nested PCR reads. The table lists over 40,000 distinct CDR3 sequences, around a tenth of them singletons. The chain combines TRBV29-1 with TRBJ1-1; D remains unclear. The receptor comes from a human donor. The sample comprised PBMCs spiked with cells of the T cell clone KT2. The CDR3 is CSGRHTNTEAFF. The CDR3 bases are TGCAGCGGCAGACACACGAACACTGAAGCTTTCTTT.